This T cell receptor beta chain originates from a study of T cell repertoires in ileal Crohn's disease. Background on the study: All patients had surgery for stricturing (61%) or penetrating (around 40%) disease. Overall study results and limits: Active smokers at surgery had more clonal expansions than non-smokers. Clonality above 26.8% at surgery always came with endoscopic recurrence.

This table comes from immunoSEQ multiplex PCR, and its TCRdb copy is limited to in-frame clones, with some not included. The profile shows over 7,500 clones, 76% of them singletons. The germline V gene encodes CDR1 SGHAT and CDR2 FQNNGV. V lost 5 bases, J lost 5 bases, and 18 bases lay in between. The CDR3 runs to 15 residues. A remark on this clone: Its antigen is undetermined.

The sequencing input was ileal tissue. The source of this sequence is an adult with Crohn's disease. V gene TRBV11-2 combines with J gene TRBJ2-5; D might be TRBD2 (6 bases). DNA of the CDR3: TGTGCCAGCAGCGGAGTAGGGTCGGGGGTTGAGACCCAGTACTTC. Translated: CASSGVGSGVETQYF.